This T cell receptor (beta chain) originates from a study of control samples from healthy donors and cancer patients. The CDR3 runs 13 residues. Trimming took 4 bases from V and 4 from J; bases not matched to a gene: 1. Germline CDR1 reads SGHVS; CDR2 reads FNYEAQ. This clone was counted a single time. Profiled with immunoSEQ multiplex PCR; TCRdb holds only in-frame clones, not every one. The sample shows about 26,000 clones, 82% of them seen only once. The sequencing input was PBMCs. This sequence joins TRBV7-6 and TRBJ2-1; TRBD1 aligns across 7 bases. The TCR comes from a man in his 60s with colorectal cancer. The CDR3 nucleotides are TGTGCCAGCAGCTCGACAGGGTACAATGAGCAGTTCTTC. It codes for CASSSTGYNEQFF.